One sample yielded the 19 T cell receptor beta chains listed below, sequenced in a study of T cell responses to AZD1222 COVID-19 vaccine. TCRdb's copy holds only in-frame clones and misses some; the assay was immunoSEQ multiplex PCR. The table shows fewer than 65,000 clones, with roughly 80% occurring only once. This sample comprised peripheral blood, obtained on day 0 of AZD1222 vaccination. These receptors all stem from an adult in good health.

The rearrangement joins TRBV10-3 to TRBJ1-2, with TRBD1 identical over 10 bases. J lost 8 bases, V lost 5 bases, and 2 bases had no gene match. Germline V CDR1 and CDR2: ENHRY, SYGVKD. This CDR3 is built from 12 residues. The CDR3 reads CAISTTGGGYTF. The CDR3 coding sequence is TGTGCCATCAGTACGACAGGGGGCGGCTACACCTTC.

This clone was recorded once. The CDR3 DNA sequence: TGCGCCAGCAGCCCCAATTTGGATGGGACAGGGGGCGACTACGAGCAGTACTTC. This sequence encodes CASSPNLDGTGGDYEQYF. The chain is built from TRBV4-3 and TRBJ2-7; 12 nucleotides agree with TRBD1. J gave up 3 bases and V 4 bases, and 13 bases lay outside the gene matches. The CDR3 length is 18 residues. The germline V gene has CDR1 LGHNA and CDR2 YSLEER.

This chain connects TRBV7-6 to TRBJ2-3; 10 positions agree with TRBD2. There are 17 residues in the CDR3. Per the germline V gene, CDR1 is SGHVS and CDR2 is FNYEAQ. J gave up 0 bases and V 4 bases, and 7 bases lay outside the gene matches. CDR3 in amino acids: CASSSRLAGDSTDTQYF. DNA for the CDR3: TGTGCCAGCAGCTCCAGACTAGCGGGTGATAGCACAGATACGCAGTATTTT.

The rearrangement uses TRBV5-1 and TRBJ2-7; no clear D gene. The V end lost 0 bases, the J end lost 1 base, and 8 bases lay between the germline ends. Per germline, CDR1 SGHRS and CDR2 YFSETQ. This CDR3 is 14 amino acids long. In DNA form, the CDR3 reads TGCGCCAGCAGCTTGGCCGGCGATTCCTACGAGCAGTACTTC. It translates to CASSLAGDSYEQYF. Drawing the rest from reference TRBV5-1 and TRBJ2-7, the complete variable domain is KAGVTQTPRYLIKTRGQQVTLSCSPISGHRSVSWYQQTPGQGLQFLFEYFSETQRNKGNFPGRFSGRQFSNSRSEMNVSTLELGDSALYLCASSLAGDSYEQYFGPGTRLTVT.

Turning to this clone: A read error may produce the germline difference seen at one junction end. CDR3 coding DNA: TGTGCCAGTAGCATAGCGGGACAGGGGGCCTCTTTT. It codes for CASSIAGQGASF. This sequence joins TRBV19 and TRBJ1-5; the match to TRBD1 covers 12 bases. This CDR3 region has 12 residues. Per germline, CDR1 LNHDA and CDR2 SQIVND (reference sequence).

The rearrangement uses TRBV9 and TRBJ1-3, with D uncertain. V was clipped by 4 bases and J by 7 bases, with 15 bases between them. The CDR3 runs to 14 residues. Per germline, CDR1 SGDLS and CDR2 YYNGEE. For the CDR3, the DNA is TGTGCCAGCAGCCCGATGGAGCCGGGCAACACCATATATTTT. As protein: CASSPMEPGNTIYF.

The chain carries TRBV14 and TRBJ2-3; no reliable D call. The CDR3 length is 12 residues. The germline gives CDR1 SGHDN, CDR2 FVKESK. Trimming took 0 bases from V and 14 from J, leaving 12 bases between them. The CDR3 DNA reads TGTGCCAGCAGCCAAGACACCCCTTTACCGTATTTT. Translation gives CASSQDTPLPYF.

The V and J genes are TRBV28 and TRBJ1-2; D unclear. The CDR3 has 14 amino acids. The V gene lost 1 base and the J gene lost 0 bases, with 6 bases spanning the gap. Germline CDR1 is MDHEN and CDR2 is SYDVKM. The CDR3 sequence is CASSLSLSNYGYTF. In DNA, the CDR3 is TGTGCCAGCAGTTTATCACTCTCTAACTATGGCTACACCTTC.

The chain recombines TRBV4-1 with TRBJ2-2, with 7 nucleotides matching TRBD2. Germline V gene sequence: CDR1 MGHRA, CDR2 YSYEKL. This CDR3 is built from 19 residues. With V trimmed by 0 bases and J by 0 bases, 10 bases remained unmatched. The CDR3 loop reads CASSQEPGISGPNTGELFF. In DNA form, the CDR3 reads TGCGCCAGCAGCCAAGAGCCGGGAATTAGCGGGCCGAACACCGGGGAGCTGTTTTTT.

The J gene is TRBJ2-7, the V gene TRBV27; D is perhaps TRBD1 or TRBD2 (5 bases each). The CDR3 extends over 15 amino acids. The germline gives CDR1 MNHEY, CDR2 SMNVEV (reference sequence). Trimming took off 0 bases at V and 2 bases at J, with 11 bases between the two ends. CDR3 loop: CASSLSTGTTYEQYF. The CDR3 DNA reads TGTGCCAGCAGTTTATCTACCGGGACCACCTACGAGCAGTACTTC.

The CDR3 DNA reads TGTGCCACAAGCAAAGGCCAACCGCCAAACATTCAGTACTTC. This gives the protein CATSKGQPPNIQYF. The gene calls are TRBV19 and TRBJ2-4; no clear D. The CDR3 consists of 14 residues. CDR1 is LNHDA, CDR2 SQIVND, per germline (reference sequence). The V gene lost 10 bases and the J gene lost 6 bases, with 19 bases spanning the gap.

The chain links TRBV29-1 to TRBJ1-1, with 7 bases identical to TRBD1. V was clipped by 7 bases and J by 1 base; unmatched bases: 6. The CDR3 loop spans 13 amino acids. CDR1 is SQVTM and CDR2 is ANQGSEA in the germline V gene. CDR3 DNA sequence: TGCAGCGCCTCCGGGACAGCGAACACTGAAGCTTTCTTT. This codes for CSASGTANTEAFF.

The rearrangement uses TRBV4-3 and TRBJ2-1; a possible D gene is TRBD2 (5 bases). The CDR3 has 15 amino acids. The germline V and J ends were trimmed by 0 bases and 0 bases, with 6 bases remaining between them. Per the germline V gene, CDR1 is LGHNA and CDR2 is YSLEER. In nucleotides, the CDR3 is TGCGCCAGCAGCCAAGACAGCGGCTCCTACAATGAGCAGTTCTTC. The encoded protein is CASSQDSGSYNEQFF.

The chain links TRBV3-1 (or the pseudogene TRBV3-2) to TRBJ2-3; D uncertain. The CDR3 runs 14 residues. From germline, CDR1 is LGHDT and CDR2 YNNKEL (reference sequence). V was shortened by 1 base and J by 1 base, with 6 bases between the two germline ends. The CDR3 DNA reads TGTGCCAGCAGCCAAGGTCCCCGCACAGATACGCAGTATTTT. It translates to CASSQGPRTDTQYF.

The V gene is TRBV7-9, the J gene TRBJ1-1; D is undetermined. This CDR3 contains 14 residues. V lost 1 base to trimming and J lost 10 bases, with 16 bases between them. CDR1 is SEHNR, CDR2 FQNEAQ, per germline (reference sequence). CDR3 nucleotide sequence: TGTGCCAGCAGCTTAGGCGTATCAGGTCCGACAGCTTTCTTT. Protein: CASSLGVSGPTAFF.

The V gene is TRBV9, the J gene TRBJ2-2; D perhaps matches TRBD2 (6 bases). CDR3 length equals 15 residues. Deletions cut 4 bases from V and 1 base from J, with 11 bases between. Germline CDR1 and CDR2: SGDLS and YYNGEE. This CDR3 reads CASSPRRGNTGELFF. CDR3 bases: TGTGCCAGCAGCCCGAGGCGGGGGAACACCGGGGAGCTGTTTTTT.

The chain is built from TRBV27 and TRBJ1-2, with D possibly TRBD1 on 5 matching bases. The length of the CDR3 is 14 residues. CDR1 and CDR2 from the germline V gene are MNHEY and SMNVEV (reference sequence). The V and J ends lost 0 bases and 4 bases respectively, with 9 bases between them. The CDR3 region has the DNA TGTGCCAGCAGTTTATCGAGGCAGGGCTATGGCTACACCTTC. Translating it yields CASSLSRQGYGYTF.

A single count supports this clone. The chain has TRBV5-1 and TRBJ2-3, with D possibly TRBD1 on 6 matching bases. CDR1 SGHRS and CDR2 YFSETQ come from the germline V gene. The CDR3 is 15 amino acids. Trimming removed 2 bases from V and 0 bases from J, with 10 bases in between. CDR3 DNA: TGCGCCAGCAGCTTAGACAGGCTTAGCACAGATACGCAGTATTTT. Residues: CASSLDRLSTDTQYF.

This clone is judged medium-sized. The chain uses TRBV6-1 and TRBJ2-5; 8 nucleotides line up with TRBD1. Germline V gene lookup returns CDR1 MNHNS and CDR2 SASEGT. This CDR3 spans 16 amino acids. V trimming: 0 bases; J trimming: 4 bases; junction bases outside the gene matches: 7. The CDR3 DNA follows: TGTGCCAGCAGTGAAGCGCACGCAGGGGGCGGAGAGACCCAGTACTTC. Protein: CASSEAHAGGGETQYF.